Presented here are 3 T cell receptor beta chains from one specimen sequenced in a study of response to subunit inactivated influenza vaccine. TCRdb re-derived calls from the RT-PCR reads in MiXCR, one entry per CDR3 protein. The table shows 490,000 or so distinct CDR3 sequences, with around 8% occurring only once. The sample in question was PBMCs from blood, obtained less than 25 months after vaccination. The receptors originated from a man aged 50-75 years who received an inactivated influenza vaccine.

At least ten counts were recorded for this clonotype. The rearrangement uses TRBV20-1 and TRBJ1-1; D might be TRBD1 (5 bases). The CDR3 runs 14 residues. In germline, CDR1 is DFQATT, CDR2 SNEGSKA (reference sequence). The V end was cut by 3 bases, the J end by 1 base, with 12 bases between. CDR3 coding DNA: TGCAGTGCTAGCGGTACAGGCCCGAACACTGAAGCTTTCTTT. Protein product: CSASGTGPNTEAFF.

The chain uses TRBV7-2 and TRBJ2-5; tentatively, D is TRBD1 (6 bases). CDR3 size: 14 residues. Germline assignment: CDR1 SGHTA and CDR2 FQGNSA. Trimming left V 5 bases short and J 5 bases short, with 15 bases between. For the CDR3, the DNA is TGTGCCAGCAGCCGGCCCTATCAGGGGGAGACCCAGTACTTC. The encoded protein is CASSRPYQGETQYF.

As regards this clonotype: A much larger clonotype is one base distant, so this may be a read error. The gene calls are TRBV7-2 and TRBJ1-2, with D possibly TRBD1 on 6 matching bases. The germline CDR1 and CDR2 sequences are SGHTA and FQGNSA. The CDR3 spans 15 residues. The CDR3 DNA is TGTGCCAGCAGCTTAGCCACCTGGCAGGGGACTGGCCACACCTTC. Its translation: CASSLATWQGTGHTF.